The entry that follows covers one TCR beta chain sequence. Its antigen is not identified. The entry originates in a study of shared clonotypes between healthy human individuals. Study-wide background: Researchers assigned three CD4 naive, three CD4 memory, two CD8 naive and one CD8 memory plate to each donor.

The authors divided CD4+ cells into CD45RA+ naive and CD45RA-negative memory subsets. Measured with immunoSEQ multiplex PCR; TCRdb has only the in-frame clones, and not every one. The sample lists some 2,400,000 clones; approximately 95% were seen once. The germline gives CDR1 MDHEN, CDR2 SYDVKM. There are 14 residues in the CDR3. Trimming took off 3 bases at V and 5 bases at J, with 13 bases between the two ends. Study-wide points: Naive subsets, compared against memory subsets, generally had larger estimated richness values.

This receptor was taken from a man in his late teens or twenties in good health. The gene calls are TRBV28 and TRBJ1-2; D remains unclear. Sequenced input: naive CD4+ T cells sorted from blood. Subset in this sample: CD45RA+ positively selected. CDR3 protein: CASSFEGSPYGYTF. The CDR3 DNA follows: TGTGCCAGCAGTTTTGAAGGAAGCCCATATGGCTACACCTTC.